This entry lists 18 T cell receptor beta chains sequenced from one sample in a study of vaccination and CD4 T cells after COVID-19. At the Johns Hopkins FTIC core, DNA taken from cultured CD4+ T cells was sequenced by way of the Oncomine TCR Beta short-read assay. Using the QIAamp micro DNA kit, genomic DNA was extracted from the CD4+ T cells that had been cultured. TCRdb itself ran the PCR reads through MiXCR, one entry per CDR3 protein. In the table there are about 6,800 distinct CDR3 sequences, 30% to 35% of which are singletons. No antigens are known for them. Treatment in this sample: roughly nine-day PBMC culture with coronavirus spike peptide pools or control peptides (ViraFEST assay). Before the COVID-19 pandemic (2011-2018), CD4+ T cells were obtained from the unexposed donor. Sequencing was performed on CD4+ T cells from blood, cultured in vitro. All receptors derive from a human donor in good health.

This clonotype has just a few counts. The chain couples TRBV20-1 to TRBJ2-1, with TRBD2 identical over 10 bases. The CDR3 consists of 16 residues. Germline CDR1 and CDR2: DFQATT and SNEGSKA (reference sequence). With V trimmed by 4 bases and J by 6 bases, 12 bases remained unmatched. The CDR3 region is CSATSLSGRSRNEQFF. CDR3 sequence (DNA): TGCAGTGCTACCTCCCTTAGCGGGAGGTCTCGCAATGAGCAGTTCTTC.

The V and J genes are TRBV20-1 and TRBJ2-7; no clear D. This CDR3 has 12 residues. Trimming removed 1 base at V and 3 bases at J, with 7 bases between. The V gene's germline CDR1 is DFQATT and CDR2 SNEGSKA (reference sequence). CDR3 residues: CSARVVLYEQYF. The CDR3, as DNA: TGCAGTGCTAGAGTGGTACTCTACGAGCAGTACTTC.

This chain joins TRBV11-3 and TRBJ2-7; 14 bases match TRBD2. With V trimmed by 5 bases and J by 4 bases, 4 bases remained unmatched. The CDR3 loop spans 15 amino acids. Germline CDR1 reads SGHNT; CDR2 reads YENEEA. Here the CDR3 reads CASSQGTSGRYEQYF. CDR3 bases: TGTGCCAGCAGCCAAGGGACTAGCGGGAGATACGAGCAGTACTTC.

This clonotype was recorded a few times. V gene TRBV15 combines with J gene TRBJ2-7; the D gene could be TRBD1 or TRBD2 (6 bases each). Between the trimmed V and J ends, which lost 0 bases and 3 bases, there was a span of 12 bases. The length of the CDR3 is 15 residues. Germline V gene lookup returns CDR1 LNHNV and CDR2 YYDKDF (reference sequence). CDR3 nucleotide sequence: TGTGCCACCAGCAGAGAGGAAGGGGGGTTCTACGAGCAGTACTTC. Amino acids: CATSREEGGFYEQYF.

The CDR3 DNA sequence: TGTGCCAGCAGTCCCCTCCAGGGTCGTAGTGGCTACACCTTC. Encoded protein: CASSPLQGRSGYTF. The chain combines TRBV28 with TRBJ1-2; a weak D match, TRBD1 (5 bases). The CDR3 has 14 residues. Trimming took 5 bases from V and 7 from J, leaving 17 bases between them. The germline V gene has CDR1 MDHEN and CDR2 SYDVKM.

Written as DNA, the CDR3 is TGTGCCAGCAGCGCCCCGACTAGCGGGATAACCGGGGAGCTGTTTTTT. As protein: CASSAPTSGITGELFF. This chain joins TRBV9 and TRBJ2-2; 11 nucleotides agree with TRBD2. With V trimmed by 3 bases and J by 5 bases, 6 bases remained unmatched. Looked up from germline, CDR1 is SGDLS and CDR2 is YYNGEE. The CDR3 runs 16 residues.

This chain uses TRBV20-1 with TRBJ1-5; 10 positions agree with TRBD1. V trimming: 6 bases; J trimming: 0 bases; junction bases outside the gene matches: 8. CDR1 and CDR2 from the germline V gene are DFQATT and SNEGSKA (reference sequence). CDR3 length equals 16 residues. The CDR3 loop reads CSATTGGGNSNQPQHF. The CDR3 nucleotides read TGCAGTGCAACGACAGGGGGCGGAAATAGCAATCAGCCCCAGCATTTT.

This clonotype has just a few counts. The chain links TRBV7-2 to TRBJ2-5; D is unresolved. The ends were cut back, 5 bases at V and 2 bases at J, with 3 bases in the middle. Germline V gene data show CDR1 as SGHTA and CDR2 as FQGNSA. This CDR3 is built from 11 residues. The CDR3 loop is CASSIQETQYF. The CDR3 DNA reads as TGTGCCAGCAGCATTCAAGAGACCCAGTACTTC.

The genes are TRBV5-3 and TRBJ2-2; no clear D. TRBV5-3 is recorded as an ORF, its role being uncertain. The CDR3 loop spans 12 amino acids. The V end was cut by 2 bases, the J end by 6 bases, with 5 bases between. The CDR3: CARSFGAGELFF. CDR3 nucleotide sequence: TGTGCCAGAAGCTTTGGGGCCGGGGAGCTGTTTTTT.

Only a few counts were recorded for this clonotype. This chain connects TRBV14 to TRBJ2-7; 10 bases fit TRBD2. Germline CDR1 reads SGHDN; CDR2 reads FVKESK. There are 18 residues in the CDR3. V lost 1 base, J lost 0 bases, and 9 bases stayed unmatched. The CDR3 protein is CASSQASLAGPLSYEQYF. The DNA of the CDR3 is TGTGCCAGCAGCCAAGCATCACTAGCGGGACCCCTCTCCTACGAGCAGTACTTC.

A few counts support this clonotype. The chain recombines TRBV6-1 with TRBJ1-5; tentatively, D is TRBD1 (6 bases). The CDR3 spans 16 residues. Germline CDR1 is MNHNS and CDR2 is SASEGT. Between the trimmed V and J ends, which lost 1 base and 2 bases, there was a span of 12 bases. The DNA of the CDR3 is TGTGCCAGCAGTGAAGGGTGGGGGCTAGGCAATCAGCCCCAGCATTTT. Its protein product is CASSEGWGLGNQPQHF.

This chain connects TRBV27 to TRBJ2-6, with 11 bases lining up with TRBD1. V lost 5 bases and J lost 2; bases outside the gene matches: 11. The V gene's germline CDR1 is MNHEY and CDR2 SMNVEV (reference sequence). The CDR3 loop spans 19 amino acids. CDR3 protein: CASSTYPGTGGTGANVLTF. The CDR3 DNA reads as TGTGCCAGCAGTACTTACCCTGGGACAGGGGGTACTGGGGCCAACGTCCTGACTTTC. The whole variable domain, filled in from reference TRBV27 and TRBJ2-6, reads EAQVTQNPRYLITVTGKKLTVTCSQNMNHEYMSWYRQDPGLGLRQIYYSMNVEVTDKGDVPEGYKVSRKEKRNFPLILESPSPNQTSLYFCASSTYPGTGGTGANVLTFGAGSRLTVL.

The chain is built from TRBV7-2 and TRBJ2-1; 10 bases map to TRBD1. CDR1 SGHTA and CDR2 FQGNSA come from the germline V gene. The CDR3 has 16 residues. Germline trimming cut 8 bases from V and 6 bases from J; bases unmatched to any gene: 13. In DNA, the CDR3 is TGTGCCAGCTCCGCCCGGGGGGGACAGGGGATCAATGAGCAGTTCTTC. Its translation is CASSARGGQGINEQFF.

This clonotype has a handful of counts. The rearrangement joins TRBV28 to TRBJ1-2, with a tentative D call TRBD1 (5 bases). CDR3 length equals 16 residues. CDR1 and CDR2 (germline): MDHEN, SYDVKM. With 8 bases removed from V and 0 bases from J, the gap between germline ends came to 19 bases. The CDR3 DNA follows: TGTGCCAGCGCCTTGGAGGGGCTTGAAGCTAACTATGGCTACACCTTC. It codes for CASALEGLEANYGYTF.

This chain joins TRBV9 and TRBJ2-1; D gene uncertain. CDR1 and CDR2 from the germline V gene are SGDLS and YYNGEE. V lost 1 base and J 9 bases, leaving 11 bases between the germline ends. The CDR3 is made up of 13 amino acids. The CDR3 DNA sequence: TGTGCCAGCAGCGTATCCGATCAGTCTGAGCAGTTCTTC. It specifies CASSVSDQSEQFF. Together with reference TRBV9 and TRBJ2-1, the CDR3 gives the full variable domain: DSGVTQTPKHLITATGQRVTLRCSPRSGDLSVYWYQQSLDQGLQFLIQYYNGEERAKGNILERFSAQQFPDLHSELNLSSLELGDSALYFCASSVSDQSEQFFGPGTRLTVL.

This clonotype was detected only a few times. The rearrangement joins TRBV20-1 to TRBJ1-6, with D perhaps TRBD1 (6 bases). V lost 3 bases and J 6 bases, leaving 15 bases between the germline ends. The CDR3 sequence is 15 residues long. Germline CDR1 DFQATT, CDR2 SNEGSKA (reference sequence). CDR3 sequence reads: CSASIGGARNSPLHF. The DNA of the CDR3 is TGCAGTGCTAGTATTGGGGGCGCCCGTAATTCACCCCTCCACTTT.

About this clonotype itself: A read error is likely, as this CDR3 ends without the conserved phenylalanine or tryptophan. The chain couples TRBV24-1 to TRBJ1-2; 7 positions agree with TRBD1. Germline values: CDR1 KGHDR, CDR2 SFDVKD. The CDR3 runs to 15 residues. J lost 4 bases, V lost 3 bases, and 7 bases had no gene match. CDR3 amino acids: CATSDTTGVVYGYTS. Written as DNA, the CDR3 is TGTGCCACCAGTGATACAACAGGGGTTGTCTATGGCTACACCTCC.

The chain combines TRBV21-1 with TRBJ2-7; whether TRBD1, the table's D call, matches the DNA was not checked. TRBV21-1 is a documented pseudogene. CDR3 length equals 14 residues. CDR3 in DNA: TGTGCCAGCAGCAAAAGTCCAAGGGGTAGGGTCGCGTACTTC. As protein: CASSKSPRGRVAYF.